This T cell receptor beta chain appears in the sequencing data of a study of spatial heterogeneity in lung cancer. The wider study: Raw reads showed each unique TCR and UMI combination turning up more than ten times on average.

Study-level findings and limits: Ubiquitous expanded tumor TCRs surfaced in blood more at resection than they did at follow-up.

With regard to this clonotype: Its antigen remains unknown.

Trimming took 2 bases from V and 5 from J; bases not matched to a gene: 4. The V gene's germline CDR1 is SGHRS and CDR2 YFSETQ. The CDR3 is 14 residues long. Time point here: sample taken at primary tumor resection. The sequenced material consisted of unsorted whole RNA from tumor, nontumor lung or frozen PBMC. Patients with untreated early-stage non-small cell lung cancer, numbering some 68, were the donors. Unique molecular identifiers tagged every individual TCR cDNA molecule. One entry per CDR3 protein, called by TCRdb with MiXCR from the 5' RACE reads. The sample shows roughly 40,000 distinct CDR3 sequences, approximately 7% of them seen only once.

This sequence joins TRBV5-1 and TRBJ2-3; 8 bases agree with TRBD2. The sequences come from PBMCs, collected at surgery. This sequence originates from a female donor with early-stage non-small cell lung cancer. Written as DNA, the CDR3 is TGCGCCAGCAGCTTCGGACTAGCCCAAGATACGCAGTATTTT. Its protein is CASSFGLAQDTQYF.